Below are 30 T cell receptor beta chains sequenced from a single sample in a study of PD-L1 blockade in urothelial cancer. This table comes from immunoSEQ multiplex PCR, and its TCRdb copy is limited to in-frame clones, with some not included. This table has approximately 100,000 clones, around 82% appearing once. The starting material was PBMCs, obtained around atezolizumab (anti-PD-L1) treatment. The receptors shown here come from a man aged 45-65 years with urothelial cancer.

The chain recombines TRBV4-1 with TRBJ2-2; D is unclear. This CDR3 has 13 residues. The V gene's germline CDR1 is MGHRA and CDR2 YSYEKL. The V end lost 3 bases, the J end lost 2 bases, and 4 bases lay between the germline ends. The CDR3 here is CASSHINTGELFF. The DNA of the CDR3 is TGCGCCAGCAGCCACATCAACACCGGGGAGCTGTTTTTT.

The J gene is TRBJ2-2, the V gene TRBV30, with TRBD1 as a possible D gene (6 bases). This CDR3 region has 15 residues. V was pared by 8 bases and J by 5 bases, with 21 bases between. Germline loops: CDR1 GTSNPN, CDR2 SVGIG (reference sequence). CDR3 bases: TGTGCCGCAGGTCTGGGGGCTAGGTCGACCGGGGAGCTGTTTTTT. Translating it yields CAAGLGARSTGELFF.

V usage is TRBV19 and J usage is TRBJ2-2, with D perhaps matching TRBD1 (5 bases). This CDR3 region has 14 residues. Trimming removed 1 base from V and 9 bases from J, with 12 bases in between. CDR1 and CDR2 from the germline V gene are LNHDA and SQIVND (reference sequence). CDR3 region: CASSIAQGQRELFF. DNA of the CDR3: TGTGCCAGTAGTATAGCCCAGGGCCAGAGGGAGCTGTTTTTT.

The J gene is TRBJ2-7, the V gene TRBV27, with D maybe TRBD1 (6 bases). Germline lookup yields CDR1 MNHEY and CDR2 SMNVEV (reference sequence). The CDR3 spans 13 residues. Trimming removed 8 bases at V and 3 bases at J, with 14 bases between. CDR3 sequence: CASQPLRGYEQYF. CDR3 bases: TGTGCCAGCCAGCCCCTCAGGGGCTACGAGCAGTACTTC.

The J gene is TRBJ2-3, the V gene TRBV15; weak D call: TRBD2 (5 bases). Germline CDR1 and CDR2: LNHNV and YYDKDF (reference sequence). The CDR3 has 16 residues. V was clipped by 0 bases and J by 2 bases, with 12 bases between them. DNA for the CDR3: TGTGCCACCAGCAGAGATCTCCAGCGGACCACAGATACGCAGTATTTT. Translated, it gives CATSRDLQRTTDTQYF.

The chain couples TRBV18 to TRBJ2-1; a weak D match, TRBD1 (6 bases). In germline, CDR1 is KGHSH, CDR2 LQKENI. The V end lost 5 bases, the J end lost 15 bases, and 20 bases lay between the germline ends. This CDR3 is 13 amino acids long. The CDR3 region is CASSSTLQGEGFF. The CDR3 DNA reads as TGTGCCAGCTCATCAACTCTACAGGGCGAGGGGTTCTTC.

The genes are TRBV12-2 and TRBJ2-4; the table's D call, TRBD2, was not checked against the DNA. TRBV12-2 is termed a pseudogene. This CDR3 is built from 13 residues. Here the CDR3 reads CASRPQTSHIQYF. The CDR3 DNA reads TGTGCAAGTCGCCCGCAGACTAGCCACATTCAGTACTTC.

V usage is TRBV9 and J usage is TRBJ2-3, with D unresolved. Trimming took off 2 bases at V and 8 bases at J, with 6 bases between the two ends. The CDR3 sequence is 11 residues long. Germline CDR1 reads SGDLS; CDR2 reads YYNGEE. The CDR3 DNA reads TGTGCCAGCAGCGTCGGTGGTACGCAGTATTTT. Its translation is CASSVGGTQYF.

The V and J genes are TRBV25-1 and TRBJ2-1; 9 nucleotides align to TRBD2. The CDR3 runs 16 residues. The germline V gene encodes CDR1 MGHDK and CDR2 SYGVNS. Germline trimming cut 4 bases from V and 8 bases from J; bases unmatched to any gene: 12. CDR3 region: CASSAFPAGTSHEQFF. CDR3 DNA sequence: TGTGCCAGCAGTGCATTCCCCGCCGGGACTAGCCATGAGCAGTTCTTC.

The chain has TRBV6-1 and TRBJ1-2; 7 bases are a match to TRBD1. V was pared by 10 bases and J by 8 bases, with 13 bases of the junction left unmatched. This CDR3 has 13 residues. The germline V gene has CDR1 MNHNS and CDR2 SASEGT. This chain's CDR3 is CATLAPGTEGYTF. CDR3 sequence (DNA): TGTGCCACCCTCGCCCCCGGGACAGAAGGCTACACCTTC.

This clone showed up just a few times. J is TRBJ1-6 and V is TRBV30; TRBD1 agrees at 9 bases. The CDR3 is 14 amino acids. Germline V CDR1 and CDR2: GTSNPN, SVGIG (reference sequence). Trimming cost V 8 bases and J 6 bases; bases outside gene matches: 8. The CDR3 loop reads CAGQGQGGNSPLHF. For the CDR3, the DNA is TGTGCCGGACAGGGGCAGGGGGGTAATTCACCCCTCCACTTT.

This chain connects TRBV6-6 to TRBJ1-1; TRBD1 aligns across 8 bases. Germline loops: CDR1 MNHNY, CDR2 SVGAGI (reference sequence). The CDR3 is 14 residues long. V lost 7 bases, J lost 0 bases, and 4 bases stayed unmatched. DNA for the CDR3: TGTGCCAGCAACCCAGGGGGCATGAACACTGAAGCTTTCTTT. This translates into CASNPGGMNTEAFF.

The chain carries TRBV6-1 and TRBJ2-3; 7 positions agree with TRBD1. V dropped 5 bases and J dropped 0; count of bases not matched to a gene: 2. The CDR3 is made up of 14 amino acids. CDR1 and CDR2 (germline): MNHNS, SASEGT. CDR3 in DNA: TGTGCCAGCAGTAGGGACAGAAGCACAGATACGCAGTATTTT. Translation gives CASSRDRSTDTQYF.

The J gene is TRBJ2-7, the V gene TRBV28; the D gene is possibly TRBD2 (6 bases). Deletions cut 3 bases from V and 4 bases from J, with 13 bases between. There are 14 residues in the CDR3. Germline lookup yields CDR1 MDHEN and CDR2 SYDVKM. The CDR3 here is CASSLSGAFYEQYF. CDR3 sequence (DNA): TGTGCCAGCAGTTTGTCGGGAGCGTTTTACGAGCAGTACTTC.

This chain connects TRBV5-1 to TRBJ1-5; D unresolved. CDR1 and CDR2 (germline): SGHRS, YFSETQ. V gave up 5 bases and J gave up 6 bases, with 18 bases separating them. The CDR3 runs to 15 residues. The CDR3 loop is CASRYDTSDVQPQHF. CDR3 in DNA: TGCGCCAGCAGATACGACACAAGTGACGTTCAGCCCCAGCATTTT.

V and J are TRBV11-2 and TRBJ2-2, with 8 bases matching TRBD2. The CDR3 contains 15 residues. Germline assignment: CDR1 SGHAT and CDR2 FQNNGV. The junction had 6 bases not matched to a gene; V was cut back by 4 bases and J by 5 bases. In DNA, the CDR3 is TGTGCCAGCAGCTCCGTCGGCGGGGGGACCGGGGAGCTGTTTTTT. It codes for CASSSVGGGTGELFF.

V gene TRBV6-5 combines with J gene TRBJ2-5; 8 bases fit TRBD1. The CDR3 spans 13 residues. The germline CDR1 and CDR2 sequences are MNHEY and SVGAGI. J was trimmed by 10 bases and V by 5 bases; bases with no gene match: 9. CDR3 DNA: TGTGCCAGCAGTCCCCACCGACAGGGGAGCCAGTACTTC. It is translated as CASSPHRQGSQYF.

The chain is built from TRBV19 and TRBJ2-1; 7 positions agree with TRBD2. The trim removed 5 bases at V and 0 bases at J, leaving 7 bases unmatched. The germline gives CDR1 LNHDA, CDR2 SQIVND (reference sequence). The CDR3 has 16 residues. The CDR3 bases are TGTGCCAGTAGTGTAGCTAGCGGAACCTCCTACAATGAGCAGTTCTTC. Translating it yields CASSVASGTSYNEQFF.

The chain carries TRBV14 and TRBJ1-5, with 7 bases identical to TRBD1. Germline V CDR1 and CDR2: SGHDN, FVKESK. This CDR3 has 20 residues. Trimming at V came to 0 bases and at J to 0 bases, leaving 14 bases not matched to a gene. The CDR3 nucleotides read TGTGCCAGCAGCCAAGACCTCCGACAGGGTGGGGGGTATAGCAATCAGCCCCAGCATTTT. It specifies CASSQDLRQGGGYSNQPQHF.

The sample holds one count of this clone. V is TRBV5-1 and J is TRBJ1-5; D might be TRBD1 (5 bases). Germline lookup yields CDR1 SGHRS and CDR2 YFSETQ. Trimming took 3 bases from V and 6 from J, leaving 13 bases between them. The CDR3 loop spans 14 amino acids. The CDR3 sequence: CASSYGTHGQPQHF. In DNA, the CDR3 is TGCGCCAGCAGCTACGGGACTCATGGTCAGCCCCAGCATTTT.

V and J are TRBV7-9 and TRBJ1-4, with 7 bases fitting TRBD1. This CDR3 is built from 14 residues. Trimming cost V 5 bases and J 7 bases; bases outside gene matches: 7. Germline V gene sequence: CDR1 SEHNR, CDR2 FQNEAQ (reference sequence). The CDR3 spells CASSPGQGVEKLFF. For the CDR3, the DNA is TGTGCCAGCAGCCCCGGCCAGGGGGTTGAAAAACTGTTTTTT.

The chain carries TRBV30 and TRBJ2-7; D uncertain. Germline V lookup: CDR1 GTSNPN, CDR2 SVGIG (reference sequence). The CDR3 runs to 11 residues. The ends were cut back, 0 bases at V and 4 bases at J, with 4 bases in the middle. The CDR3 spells CAWSVLYEQYF. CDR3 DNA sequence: TGTGCCTGGAGTGTACTTTACGAGCAGTACTTC.

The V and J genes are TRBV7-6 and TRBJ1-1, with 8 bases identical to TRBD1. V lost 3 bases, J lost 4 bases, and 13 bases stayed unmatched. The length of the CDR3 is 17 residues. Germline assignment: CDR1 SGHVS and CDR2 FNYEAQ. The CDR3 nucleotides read TGTGCCAGCAGCTTGGGGGGGTCAGGGGGCCGGGGCACTGAAGCTTTCTTT. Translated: CASSLGGSGGRGTEAFF.

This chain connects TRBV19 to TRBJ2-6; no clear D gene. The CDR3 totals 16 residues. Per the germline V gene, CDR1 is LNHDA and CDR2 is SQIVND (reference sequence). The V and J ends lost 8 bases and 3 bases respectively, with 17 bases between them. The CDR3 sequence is CASGRVPVVGANVLTF. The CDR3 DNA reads TGTGCCAGTGGTCGGGTCCCAGTGGTTGGGGCCAACGTCCTGACTTTC.

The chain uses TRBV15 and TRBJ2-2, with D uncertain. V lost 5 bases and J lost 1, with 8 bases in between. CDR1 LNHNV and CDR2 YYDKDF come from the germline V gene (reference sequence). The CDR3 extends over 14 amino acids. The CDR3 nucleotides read TGTGCCACCAGCTCTATGAAGAACACCGGGGAGCTGTTTTTT. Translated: CATSSMKNTGELFF.

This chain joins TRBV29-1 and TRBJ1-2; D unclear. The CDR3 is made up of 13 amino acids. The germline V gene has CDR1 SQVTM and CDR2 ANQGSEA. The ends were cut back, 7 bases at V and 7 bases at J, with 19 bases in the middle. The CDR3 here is CSAPVGLLSGYTF. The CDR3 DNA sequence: TGCAGCGCTCCCGTTGGCCTCTTAAGTGGCTACACCTTC.

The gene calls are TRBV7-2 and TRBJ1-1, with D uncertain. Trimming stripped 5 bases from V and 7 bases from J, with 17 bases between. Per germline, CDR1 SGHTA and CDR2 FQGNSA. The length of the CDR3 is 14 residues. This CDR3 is CASSLIRSGGEAFF. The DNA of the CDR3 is TGTGCCAGCAGCCTGATCCGGTCCGGTGGTGAAGCTTTCTTT.

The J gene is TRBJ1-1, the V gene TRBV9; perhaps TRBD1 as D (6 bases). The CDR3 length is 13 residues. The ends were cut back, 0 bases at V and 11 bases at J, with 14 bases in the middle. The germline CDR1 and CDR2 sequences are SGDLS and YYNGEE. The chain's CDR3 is CASSVGYRDGAFF. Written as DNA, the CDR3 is TGTGCCAGCAGCGTAGGCTACAGGGATGGCGCTTTCTTT.

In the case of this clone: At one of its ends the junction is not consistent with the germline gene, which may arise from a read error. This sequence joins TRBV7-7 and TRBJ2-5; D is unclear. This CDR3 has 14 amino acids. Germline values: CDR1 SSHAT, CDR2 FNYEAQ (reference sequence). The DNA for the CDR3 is TGTGCTAGCAGCTTAGCTCGCTATCAAGAGACCCAGTACTTC. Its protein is CASSLARYQETQYF.

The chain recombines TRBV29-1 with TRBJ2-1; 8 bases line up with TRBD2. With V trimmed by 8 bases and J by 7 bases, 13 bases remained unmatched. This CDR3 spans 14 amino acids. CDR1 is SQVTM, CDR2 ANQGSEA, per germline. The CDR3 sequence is CSSRGSGKRNEQFF. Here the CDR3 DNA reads TGCAGCTCCAGGGGTAGCGGGAAACGGAATGAGCAGTTCTTC.